These T cell receptor beta chains were read from a single sample in a study of T cell changes during pregnancy in multiple sclerosis. Using immunoSEQ multiplex PCR, the repertoire was profiled, and TCRdb retains in-frame clones only, with some absent. The sample includes 90,000 to 100,000 clones, 85% to 95% seen only once; the top ten take about 4.5%. The sample in question was peripheral blood, obtained in the first trimester of pregnancy. The receptors here all came from a female donor with multiple sclerosis, enrolled in a pregnancy study. Both conserved end residues are part of each CDR3. A D gene is named only where the DNA matches it firmly. Clone size, where shown, is once, few, many, or a class for clones that have expanded.

V: TRBV7-2
D: .
J: TRBJ1-1
size: .
CDR3: CASSSSRRTEAFF
DNA: TGTGCCAGCAGCTCCTCGCGGAGGACTGAAGCTTTCTTT

V: TRBV27
D: TRBD2
J: TRBJ2-5
size: .
CDR3: CASSLSSGGRGETQYF
DNA: TGTGCCAGCAGTTTATCGAGCGGGGGCCGGGGAGAGACCCAGTACTTC

V: TRBV19
D: .
J: TRBJ1-1
size: once
CDR3: CASRDSGAVLDTEAFF
DNA: TGTGCCAGTAGGGACTCAGGGGCGGTGTTGGACACTGAAGCTTTCTTT

V: TRBV6-6
D: TRBD1
J: TRBJ2-7
size: .
CDR3: CASSYEGAYEQYF
DNA: TGTGCCAGCAGTTACGAGGGGGCTTACGAGCAGTACTTC

V: TRBV15
D: TRBD1
J: TRBJ2-7
size: .
CDR3: CATSRVDRGPYEQYF
DNA: TGTGCCACCAGCAGAGTGGACAGGGGGCCTTACGAGCAGTACTTC

V: TRBV19
D: TRBD1
J: TRBJ2-7
size: .
CDR3: CASSLDRGSYEQYF
DNA: TGTGCCAGTAGCCTGGACAGGGGGTCCTACGAGCAGTACTTC

V: TRBV5-4
D: TRBD2
J: TRBJ2-2
size: .
CDR3: CASRLQIAGEPGELFF
DNA: TGTGCCAGCAGGCTGCAGATAGCGGGGGAACCTGGGGAGCTGTTTTTT

V: TRBV11-2
D: TRBD2
J: TRBJ2-5
size: .
CDR3: CASSQSSGGSETQYF
DNA: TGTGCCAGCAGCCAATCGTCGGGGGGGAGCGAGACCCAGTACTTC

V: TRBV6-5
D: .
J: TRBJ2-5
size: .
CDR3: CASSYSESTETQYF
DNA: TGTGCCAGCAGTTACTCTGAGTCCACAGAGACCCAGTACTTC

V: TRBV6-5
D: TRBD1
J: TRBJ2-3
size: .
CDR3: CASSPGGLADTQYF
DNA: TGTGCCAGCAGTCCAGGGGGTTTGGCAGATACGCAGTATTTT

V: TRBV14
D: .
J: TRBJ1-4
size: .
CDR3: CASRASIATNEKLFF
DNA: TGTGCCAGCAGAGCATCAATTGCAACTAATGAAAAACTGTTTTTT

V: TRBV19
D: .
J: TRBJ1-1
size: .
CDR3: CASSIVSGVEAFF
DNA: TGTGCCAGTAGTATAGTTTCCGGAGTTGAAGCTTTCTTT

V: TRBV29-1
D: TRBD2
J: TRBJ2-2
size: .
CDR3: CSVAGLAGIMNTGELFF
DNA: TGCAGCGTCGCGGGACTAGCGGGGATAATGAACACCGGGGAGCTGTTTTTT

V: TRBV7-9
D: .
J: TRBJ1-2
size: .
CDR3: CASSLAQGNYGYTF
DNA: TGTGCCAGCAGCCTAGCCCAGGGTAACTATGGCTACACCTTC

V: TRBV29-1
D: TRBD1
J: TRBJ2-1
size: .
CDR3: CSVGGRGQGDIEQFF
DNA: TGCAGCGTGGGGGGGCGGGGACAGGGGGACATTGAGCAGTTCTTC

V: TRBV29-1
D: .
J: TRBJ2-1
size: .
CDR3: CSVLQDSYNEQFF
DNA: TGCAGCGTCCTACAGGACTCCTACAATGAGCAGTTCTTC

V: TRBV13
D: TRBD2
J: TRBJ2-3
size: once
CDR3: CASSLFHLAGGTDTQYF
DNA: TGTGCCAGCAGCTTATTTCATCTAGCGGGAGGCACAGATACGCAGTATTTT

V: TRBV5-1
D: TRBD2
J: TRBJ2-5
size: .
CDR3: CASSLTGTTSFVFEETQYF
DNA: TGCGCCAGCAGCTTGACCGGGACTACATCTTTCGTTTTTGAGGAGACCCAGTACTTC

V: TRBV6-5
D: .
J: TRBJ2-7
size: .
CDR3: CASSYPSETYEQYF
DNA: TGTGCCAGCAGTTACCCCTCAGAAACCTACGAGCAGTACTTC

V: TRBV5-5
D: .
J: TRBJ2-7
size: .
CDR3: CASSPFAAYEQYF
DNA: TGTGCCAGCAGCCCCTTCGCGGCCTACGAGCAGTACTTC

V: TRBV5-4
D: TRBD1
J: TRBJ1-1
size: .
CDR3: CASSLGQGEPNTEAFF
DNA: TGTGCCAGCAGCTTAGGACAGGGGGAACCGAACACTGAAGCTTTCTTT

V: TRBV27
D: .
J: TRBJ2-7
size: .
CDR3: CASSYYSQSSYEQYF
DNA: TGTGCCAGCAGCTACTACTCACAAAGCTCCTACGAGCAGTACTTC

V: TRBV5-6
D: TRBD1
J: TRBJ1-3
size: .
CDR3: CASSPSTGYSGNTIYF
DNA: TGTGCCAGCAGCCCATCGACAGGGTACTCTGGAAACACCATATATTTT

V: TRBV7-9
D: .
J: TRBJ2-7
size: .
CDR3: CASSLGPRSDEQYF
DNA: TGTGCCAGCAGCTTAGGGCCCCGTAGCGACGAGCAGTACTTC

V: TRBV18
D: .
J: TRBJ2-3
size: .
CDR3: CASSPPTTRDTQYF
DNA: TGTGCCAGCTCACCCCCCACAACACGAGATACGCAGTATTTT

V: TRBV7-3
D: .
J: TRBJ1-1
size: .
CDR3: CASSLNPQGTEAFF
DNA: TGTGCCAGCAGCTTAAACCCCCAGGGGACTGAAGCTTTCTTT

V: TRBV10-3
D: .
J: TRBJ1-1
size: .
CDR3: CAISDGGITEAFF
DNA: TGTGCCATCAGTGACGGGGGGATCACTGAAGCTTTCTTT

V: TRBV28
D: TRBD1
J: TRBJ1-1
size: .
CDR3: CASSPPGGGAFF
DNA: TGTGCCAGCAGTCCACCCGGAGGGGGCGCTTTCTTT

V: TRBV9
D: .
J: TRBJ1-2
size: .
CDR3: CASSAGANYGYTF
DNA: TGTGCCAGCAGCGCAGGGGCCAACTATGGCTACACCTTC

V: TRBV7-6
D: .
J: TRBJ1-2
size: .
CDR3: CASSSSLFGANYGYTF
DNA: TGTGCCAGCAGCTCAAGTCTCTTCGGAGCTAACTATGGCTACACCTTC

V: TRBV14
D: .
J: TRBJ2-1
size: .
CDR3: CASSHEGQGSSNEQFF
DNA: TGTGCCAGCAGCCACGAGGGCCAGGGGTCTAGCAATGAGCAGTTCTTC

V: TRBV9
D: TRBD1
J: TRBJ1-2
size: .
CDR3: CASSVARTGRDYGYTF
DNA: TGTGCCAGCAGCGTAGCTCGGACAGGGAGGGACTATGGCTACACCTTC

V: TRBV7-8
D: .
J: TRBJ1-2
size: few
CDR3: CASSLASVTYGYTF
DNA: TGTGCCAGCAGCTTAGCCTCGGTCACCTATGGCTACACCTTC

V: TRBV30
D: .
J: TRBJ2-7
size: .
CDR3: CAWALQDSSYEQYF
DNA: TGTGCCTGGGCCCTCCAGGATAGCTCCTACGAGCAGTACTTC

V: TRBV4-2
D: TRBD1
J: TRBJ2-7
size: .
CDR3: CASSQATGEQYF
DNA: TGTGCCAGCAGCCAGGCGACAGGGGAGCAGTACTTC